This paragraph covers one TCR beta chain sequence. Its antigen remains unidentified. The data were obtained in a study of identical twins. Each CDR3 protein gets one entry after TCRdb re-called the 5' RACE reads with MiXCR. Of 400,000 to 550,000 distinct CDR3 sequences in the sample, around 24% are singletons; the top ten hold 2.5% to 3.5%. Germline assignment: CDR1 SGDLS and CDR2 YYNGEE. V shed 3 bases and J 5 bases; nucleotides not matched to a gene: 7. The CDR3 extends over 14 amino acids. Study findings and constraints: Conclusions came from cross-sectional statistical analysis, not from following the same donors.

A further study also used this sample, focusing on T cells expressing NK-cell markers. That source notes: Within the sequenced cohort of eight donors, seven exhibited HCMV seropositivity and one was seronegative.

The clonotype comes from a woman aged 18 to 35 in good health. V and J are TRBV9 and TRBJ1-2; 7 nucleotides line up with TRBD1. The sequencing input was CD4+ T cells sorted from blood. In nucleotides, the CDR3 is TGTGCCAGCAGCGAGGGGGGACAGAATTATGGCTACACCTTC. Its protein is CASSEGGQNYGYTF.